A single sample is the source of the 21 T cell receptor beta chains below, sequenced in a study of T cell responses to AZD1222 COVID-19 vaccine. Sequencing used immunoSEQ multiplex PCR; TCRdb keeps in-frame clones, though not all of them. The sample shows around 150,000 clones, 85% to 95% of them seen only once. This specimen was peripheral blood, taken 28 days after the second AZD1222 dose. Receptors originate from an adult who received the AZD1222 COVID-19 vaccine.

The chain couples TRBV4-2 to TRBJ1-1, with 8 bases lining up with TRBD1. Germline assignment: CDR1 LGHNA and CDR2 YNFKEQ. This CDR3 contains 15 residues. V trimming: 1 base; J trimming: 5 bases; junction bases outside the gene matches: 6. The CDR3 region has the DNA TGTGCCAGCAGCCAAGGTCTCACAGGGGGAACTGAAGCTTTCTTT. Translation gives CASSQGLTGGTEAFF.

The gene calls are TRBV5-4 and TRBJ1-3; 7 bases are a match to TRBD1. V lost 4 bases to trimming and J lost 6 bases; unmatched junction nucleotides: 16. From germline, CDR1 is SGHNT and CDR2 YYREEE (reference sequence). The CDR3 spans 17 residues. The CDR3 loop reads CASSPGGGQPRVNTIYF. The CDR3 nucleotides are TGTGCCAGCAGCCCAGGAGGGGGCCAGCCAAGGGTAAACACCATATATTTT.

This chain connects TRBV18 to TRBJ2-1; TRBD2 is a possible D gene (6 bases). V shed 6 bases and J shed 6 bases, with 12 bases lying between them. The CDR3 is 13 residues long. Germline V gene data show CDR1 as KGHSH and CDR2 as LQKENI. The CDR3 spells CASSAGLGNEQFF. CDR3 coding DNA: TGTGCCAGCTCGGCGGGGTTGGGCAATGAGCAGTTCTTC.

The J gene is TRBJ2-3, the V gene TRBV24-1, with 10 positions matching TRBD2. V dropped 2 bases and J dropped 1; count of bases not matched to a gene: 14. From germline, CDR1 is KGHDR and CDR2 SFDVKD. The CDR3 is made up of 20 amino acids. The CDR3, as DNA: TGTGCCACCAGTGATTCCAGGAGGGGAGGCGGGACTAGCGGCACAGATACGCAGTATTTT. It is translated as CATSDSRRGGGTSGTDTQYF.

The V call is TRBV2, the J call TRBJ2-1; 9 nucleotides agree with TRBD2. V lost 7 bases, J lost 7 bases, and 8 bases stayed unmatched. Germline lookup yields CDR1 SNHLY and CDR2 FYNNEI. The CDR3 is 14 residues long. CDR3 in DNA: TGTGCCAGCATAGGCGGGAGGGGAGGAAATGAGCAGTTCTTC. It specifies CASIGGRGGNEQFF.

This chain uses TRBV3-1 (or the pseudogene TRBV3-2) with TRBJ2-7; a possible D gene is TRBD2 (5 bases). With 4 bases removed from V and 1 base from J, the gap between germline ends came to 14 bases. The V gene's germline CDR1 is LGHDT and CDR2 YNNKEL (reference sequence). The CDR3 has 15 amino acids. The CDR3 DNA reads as TGTGCCAGCAGCCCCGGGAACTACTTTTCCTACGAGCAGTACTTC. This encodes CASSPGNYFSYEQYF.

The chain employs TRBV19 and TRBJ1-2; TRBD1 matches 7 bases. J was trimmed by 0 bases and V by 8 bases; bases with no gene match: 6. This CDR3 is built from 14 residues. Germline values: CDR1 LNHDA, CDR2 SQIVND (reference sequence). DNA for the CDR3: TGTGCCAGTCAGACAGGGTTTTCTAACTATGGCTACACCTTC. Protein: CASQTGFSNYGYTF.

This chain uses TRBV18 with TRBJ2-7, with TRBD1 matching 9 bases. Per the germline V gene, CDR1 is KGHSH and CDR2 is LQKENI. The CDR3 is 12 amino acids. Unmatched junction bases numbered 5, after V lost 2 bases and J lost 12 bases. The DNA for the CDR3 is TGTGCCAGCTCACCAGGAGGGACAGGGCGGTACTTC. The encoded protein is CASSPGGTGRYF.

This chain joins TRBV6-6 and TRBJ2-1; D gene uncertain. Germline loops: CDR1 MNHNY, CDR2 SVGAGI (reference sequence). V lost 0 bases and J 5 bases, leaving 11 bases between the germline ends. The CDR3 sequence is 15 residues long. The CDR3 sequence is CASSYSERAHNEQFF. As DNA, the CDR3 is TGTGCCAGCAGTTACTCGGAAAGGGCCCACAATGAGCAGTTCTTC.

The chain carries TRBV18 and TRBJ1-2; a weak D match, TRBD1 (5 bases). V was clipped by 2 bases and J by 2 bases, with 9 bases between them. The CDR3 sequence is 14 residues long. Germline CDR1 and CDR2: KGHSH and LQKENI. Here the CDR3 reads CASSPGNRNYGYTF. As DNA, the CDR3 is TGTGCCAGCTCACCAGGGAACAGGAACTATGGCTACACCTTC.

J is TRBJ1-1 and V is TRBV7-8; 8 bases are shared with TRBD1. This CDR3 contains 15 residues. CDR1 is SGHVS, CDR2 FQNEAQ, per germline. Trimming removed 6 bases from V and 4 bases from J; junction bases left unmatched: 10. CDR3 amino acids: CASRGGRGRGTEAFF. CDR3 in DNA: TGTGCCAGCAGGGGGGGCAGGGGGCGAGGCACTGAAGCTTTCTTT.

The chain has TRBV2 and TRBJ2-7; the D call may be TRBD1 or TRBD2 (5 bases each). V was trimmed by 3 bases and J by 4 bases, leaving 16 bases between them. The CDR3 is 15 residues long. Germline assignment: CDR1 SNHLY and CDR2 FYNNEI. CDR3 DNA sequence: TGTGCCAGCAGTGAGAAGGGGTGGGAGCATTACGAGCAGTACTTC. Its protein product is CASSEKGWEHYEQYF.

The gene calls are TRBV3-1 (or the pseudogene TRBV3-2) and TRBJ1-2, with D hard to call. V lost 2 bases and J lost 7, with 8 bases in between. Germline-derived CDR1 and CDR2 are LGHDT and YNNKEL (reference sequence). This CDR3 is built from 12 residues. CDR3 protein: CASSQSQAGYTF. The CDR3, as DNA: TGTGCCAGCAGCCAATCGCAGGCTGGCTACACCTTC.

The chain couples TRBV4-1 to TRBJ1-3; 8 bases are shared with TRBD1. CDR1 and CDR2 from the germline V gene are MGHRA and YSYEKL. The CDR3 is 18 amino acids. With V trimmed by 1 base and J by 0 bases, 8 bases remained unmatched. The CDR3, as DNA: TGCGCCAGCAGCCAAGTTACAGGGGGGACCTTCTCTGGAAACACCATATATTTT. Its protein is CASSQVTGGTFSGNTIYF.

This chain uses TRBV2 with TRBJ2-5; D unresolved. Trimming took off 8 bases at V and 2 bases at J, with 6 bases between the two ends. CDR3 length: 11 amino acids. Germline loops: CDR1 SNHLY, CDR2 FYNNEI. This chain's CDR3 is CASGYQETQYF. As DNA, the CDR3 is TGTGCCAGCGGTTATCAAGAGACCCAGTACTTC.

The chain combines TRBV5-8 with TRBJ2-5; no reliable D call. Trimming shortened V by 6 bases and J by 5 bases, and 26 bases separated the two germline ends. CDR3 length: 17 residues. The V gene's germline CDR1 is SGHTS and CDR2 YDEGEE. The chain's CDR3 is CASTRPYFTGPRETQYF. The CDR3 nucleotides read TGTGCCAGCACCCGACCTTATTTCACCGGGCCCCGGGAGACCCAGTACTTC. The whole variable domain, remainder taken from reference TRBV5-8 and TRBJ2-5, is EAGVTQSPTHLIKTRGQQATLRCSPISGHTSVYWYQQALGLGLQFLLWYDEGEERNRGNFPPRFSGRQFPNYSSELNVNALELEDSALYLCASTRPYFTGPRETQYFGPGTRLLVL.

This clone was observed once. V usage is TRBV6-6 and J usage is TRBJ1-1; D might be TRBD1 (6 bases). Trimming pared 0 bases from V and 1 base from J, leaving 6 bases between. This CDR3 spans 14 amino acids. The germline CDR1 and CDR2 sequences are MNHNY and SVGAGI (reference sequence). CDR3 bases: TGTGCCAGCAGTTACTCCAGGGGGAACACTGAAGCTTTCTTT. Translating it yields CASSYSRGNTEAFF.

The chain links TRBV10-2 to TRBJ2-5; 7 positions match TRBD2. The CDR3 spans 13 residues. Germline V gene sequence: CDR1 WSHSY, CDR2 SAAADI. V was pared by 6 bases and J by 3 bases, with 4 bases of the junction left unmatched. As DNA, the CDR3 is TGCGCCAGCAGGGCTGCGGGGGAAGAGACCCAGTACTTC. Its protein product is CASRAAGEETQYF.

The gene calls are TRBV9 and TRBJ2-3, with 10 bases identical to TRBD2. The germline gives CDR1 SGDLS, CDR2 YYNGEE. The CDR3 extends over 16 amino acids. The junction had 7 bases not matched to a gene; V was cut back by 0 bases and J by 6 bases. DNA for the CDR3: TGTGCCAGCAGCGTAGATCCAGCGGGAGGGTGGGATACGCAGTATTTT. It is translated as CASSVDPAGGWDTQYF.

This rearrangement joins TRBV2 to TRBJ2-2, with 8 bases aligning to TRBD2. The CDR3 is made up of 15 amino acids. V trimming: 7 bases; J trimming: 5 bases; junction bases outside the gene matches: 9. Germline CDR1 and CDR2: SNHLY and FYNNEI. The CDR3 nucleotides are TGTGCCAGCACTGGGGCGGGAGGAGGGACCGGGGAGCTGTTTTTT. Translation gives CASTGAGGGTGELFF.

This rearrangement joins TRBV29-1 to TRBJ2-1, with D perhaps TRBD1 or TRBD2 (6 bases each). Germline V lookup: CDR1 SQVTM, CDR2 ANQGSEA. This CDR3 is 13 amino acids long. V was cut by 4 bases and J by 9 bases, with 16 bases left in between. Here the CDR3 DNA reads TGCAGCGTTGGTCTGTTGGGGGGCTCTGAGCAGTTCTTC. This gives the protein CSVGLLGGSEQFF.